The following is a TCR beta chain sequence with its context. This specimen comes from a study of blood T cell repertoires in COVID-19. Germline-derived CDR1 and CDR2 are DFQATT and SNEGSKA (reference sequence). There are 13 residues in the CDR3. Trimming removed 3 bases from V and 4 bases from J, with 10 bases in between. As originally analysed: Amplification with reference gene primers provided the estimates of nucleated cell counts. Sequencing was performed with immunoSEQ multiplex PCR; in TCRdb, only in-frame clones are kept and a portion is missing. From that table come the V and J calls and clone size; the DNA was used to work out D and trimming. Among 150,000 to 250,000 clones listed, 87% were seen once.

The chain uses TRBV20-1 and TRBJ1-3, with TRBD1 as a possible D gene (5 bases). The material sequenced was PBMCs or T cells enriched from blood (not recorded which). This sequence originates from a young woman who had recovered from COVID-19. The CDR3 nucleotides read TGCAGTGCTAGTTCAGGGTCAGGAAACACCATATATTTT. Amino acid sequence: CSASSGSGNTIYF.